A selection of T cell receptor beta chains follows, all from one sample in a study of cytomegalovirus exposure and HLA in healthy donors. The data were produced by immunoSEQ multiplex PCR, yet TCRdb's version contains in-frame clones alone and is incomplete. The table includes under 150,000 clones, 65% to 85% detected once. Sequencing was done on a sample of PBMCs. These receptors all come from a woman between 40 and 50 years old in good health and CMV-seronegative. Each CDR3 is given with its conserved first and last residue. The order of the fields is D gene, V gene, J gene, CDR3 protein, CDR3 DNA. A D gene is named only where the DNA matches it firmly.

D: TRBD2; V: TRBV27; J: TRBJ2-3; CDR3: CASSLLAGADTQYF; DNA: TGTGCCAGCAGTTTATTAGCGGGAGCAGATACGCAGTATTTT
D: TRBD2; V: TRBV7-3; J: TRBJ2-1; CDR3: CASSPERGREEQFF; DNA: TGTGCCAGCAGCCCGGAGCGGGGACGGGAGGAGCAGTTCTTC
D: TRBD2; V: TRBV4-2; J: TRBJ2-2; CDR3: CASSLRAGGTNTGELFF; DNA: TGTGCCAGCAGCCTAAGAGCGGGAGGTACAAACACCGGGGAGCTGTTTTTT
D: -; V: TRBV29-1; J: TRBJ2-7; CDR3: CSFGVGDEQYF; DNA: TGCAGCTTCGGGGTTGGAGACGAGCAGTACTTC
D: TRBD2; V: TRBV13; J: TRBJ2-1; CDR3: CASSLVGGAYNEQFF; DNA: TGTGCCAGCAGCTTAGTCGGGGGGGCCTACAATGAGCAGTTCTTC
D: TRBD1; V: TRBV18; J: TRBJ1-2; CDR3: CASSPGFGTGYGYTF; DNA: TGTGCCAGCTCACCAGGATTCGGGACAGGGTATGGCTACACCTTC
D: -; V: TRBV9; J: TRBJ1-1; CDR3: CASSGHLTVNTEAFF; DNA: TGTGCCAGCAGCGGACACTTGACAGTTAACACTGAAGCTTTCTTT
D: TRBD1; V: TRBV29-1; J: TRBJ2-1; CDR3: CSVEGSGTEYNEQFF; DNA: TGCAGCGTTGAAGGATCCGGGACAGAATACAATGAGCAGTTCTTC
D: -; V: TRBV9; J: TRBJ2-1; CDR3: CASSALLYNEQFF; DNA: TGTGCCAGCAGCGCCCTACTCTACAATGAGCAGTTCTTC
D: -; V: TRBV29-1; J: TRBJ2-7; CDR3: CSAKPGFDEQYF; DNA: TGCAGCGCCAAACCGGGTTTCGACGAGCAGTACTTC